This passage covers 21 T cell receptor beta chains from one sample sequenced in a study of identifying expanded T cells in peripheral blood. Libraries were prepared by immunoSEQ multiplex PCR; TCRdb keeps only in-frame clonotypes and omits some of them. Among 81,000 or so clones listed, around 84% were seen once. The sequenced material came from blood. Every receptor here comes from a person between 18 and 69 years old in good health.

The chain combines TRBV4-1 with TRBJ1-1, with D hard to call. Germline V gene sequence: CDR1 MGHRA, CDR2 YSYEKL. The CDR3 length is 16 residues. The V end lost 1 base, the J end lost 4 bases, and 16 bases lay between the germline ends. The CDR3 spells CASSQGERNPATEAFF. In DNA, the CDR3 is TGCGCCAGCAGCCAAGGGGAGAGAAACCCCGCCACTGAAGCTTTCTTT.

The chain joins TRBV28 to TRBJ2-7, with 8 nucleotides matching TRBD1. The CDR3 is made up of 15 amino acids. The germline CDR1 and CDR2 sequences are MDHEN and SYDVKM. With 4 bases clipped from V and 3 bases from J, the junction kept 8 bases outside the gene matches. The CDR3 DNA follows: TGTGCCAGCAGTTCTCCCGGGACAGGTAACTACGAGCAGTACTTC. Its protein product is CASSSPGTGNYEQYF. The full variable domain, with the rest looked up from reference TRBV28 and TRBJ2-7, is DVKVTQSSRYLVKRTGEKVFLECVQDMDHENMFWYRQDPGLGLRLIYFSYDVKMKEKGDIPEGYSVSREKKERFSLILESASTNQTSMYLCASSSPGTGNYEQYFGPGTRLTVT.

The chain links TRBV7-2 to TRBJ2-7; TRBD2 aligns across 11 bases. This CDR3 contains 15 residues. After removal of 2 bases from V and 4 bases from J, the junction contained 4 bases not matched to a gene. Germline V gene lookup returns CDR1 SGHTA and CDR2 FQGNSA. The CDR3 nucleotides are TGTGCCAGCAGCTTACAGGGGACTAGCGGATACGAGCAGTACTTC. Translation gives CASSLQGTSGYEQYF.

The CDR3 nucleotides are TGTGCCAGCTCACCACCTAACCGACAGGTGTCCGGGGAGCTGTTTTTT. Protein product: CASSPPNRQVSGELFF. The chain joins TRBV18 to TRBJ2-2; perhaps TRBD1 as D (6 bases). The CDR3 loop spans 16 amino acids. V was clipped by 0 bases and J by 6 bases, with 14 bases between them. Germline loops: CDR1 KGHSH, CDR2 LQKENI.

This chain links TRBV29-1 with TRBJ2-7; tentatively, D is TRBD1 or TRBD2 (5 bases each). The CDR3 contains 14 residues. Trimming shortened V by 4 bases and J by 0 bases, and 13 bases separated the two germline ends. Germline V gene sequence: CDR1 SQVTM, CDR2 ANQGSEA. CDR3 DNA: TGCAGCGTTGCAGGGAGCCTAAGCTCCTACGAGCAGTACTTC. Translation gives CSVAGSLSSYEQYF.

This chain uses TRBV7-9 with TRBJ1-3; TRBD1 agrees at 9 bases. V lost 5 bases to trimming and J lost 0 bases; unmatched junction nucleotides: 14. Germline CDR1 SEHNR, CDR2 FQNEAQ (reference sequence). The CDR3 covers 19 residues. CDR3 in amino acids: CASSRAGDREGSSGNTIYF. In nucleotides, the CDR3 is TGTGCCAGCAGCCGTGCCGGGGACAGGGAAGGGAGCTCTGGAAACACCATATATTTT.

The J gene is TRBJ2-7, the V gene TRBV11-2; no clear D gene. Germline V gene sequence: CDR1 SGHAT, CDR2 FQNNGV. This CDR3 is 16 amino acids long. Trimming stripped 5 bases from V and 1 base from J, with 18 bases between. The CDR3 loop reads CASSRGRYTPSYEQYF. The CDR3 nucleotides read TGTGCCAGCAGCCGTGGTCGTTACACCCCGTCCTACGAGCAGTACTTC.

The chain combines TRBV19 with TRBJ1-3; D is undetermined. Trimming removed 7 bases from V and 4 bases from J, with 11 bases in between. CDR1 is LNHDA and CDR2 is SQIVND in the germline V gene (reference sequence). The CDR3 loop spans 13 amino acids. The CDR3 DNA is TGTGCCAGTATCCCGGGCGGCGGAAACACCATATATTTT. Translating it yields CASIPGGGNTIYF.

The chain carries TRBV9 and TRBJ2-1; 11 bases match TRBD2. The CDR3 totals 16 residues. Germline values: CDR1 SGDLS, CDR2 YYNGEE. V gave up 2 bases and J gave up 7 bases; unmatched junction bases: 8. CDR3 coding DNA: TGTGCCAGCAGCGTGGCCCTAGCGGGAGGACGGAATGAGCAGTTCTTC. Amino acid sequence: CASSVALAGGRNEQFF.

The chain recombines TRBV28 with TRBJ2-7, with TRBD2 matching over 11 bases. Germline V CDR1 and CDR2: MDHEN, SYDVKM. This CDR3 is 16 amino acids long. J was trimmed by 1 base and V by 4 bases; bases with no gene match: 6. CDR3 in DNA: TGTGCCAGCAGTTCAATAGGGACTAGCGGTTCCTACGAGCAGTACTTC. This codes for CASSSIGTSGSYEQYF.

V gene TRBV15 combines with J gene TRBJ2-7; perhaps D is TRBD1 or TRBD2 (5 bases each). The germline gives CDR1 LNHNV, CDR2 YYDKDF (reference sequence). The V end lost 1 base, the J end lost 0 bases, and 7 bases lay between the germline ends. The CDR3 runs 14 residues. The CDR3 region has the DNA TGTGCCACCAGCAGAGGGGGGAGCTCCTACGAGCAGTACTTC. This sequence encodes CATSRGGSSYEQYF.

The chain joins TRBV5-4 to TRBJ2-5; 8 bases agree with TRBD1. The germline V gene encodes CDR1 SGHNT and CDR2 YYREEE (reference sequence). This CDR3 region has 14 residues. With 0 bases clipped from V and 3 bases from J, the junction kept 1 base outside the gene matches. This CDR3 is CASSLGQGKETQYF. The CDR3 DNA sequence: TGTGCCAGCAGCTTGGGACAGGGGAAAGAGACCCAGTACTTC.

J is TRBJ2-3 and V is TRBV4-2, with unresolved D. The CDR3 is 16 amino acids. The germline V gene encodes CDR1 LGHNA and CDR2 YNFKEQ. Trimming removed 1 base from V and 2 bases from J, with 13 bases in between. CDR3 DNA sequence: TGTGCCAGCAGCCAAGTCCTGAAGGAGTTCACAGATACGCAGTATTTT. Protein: CASSQVLKEFTDTQYF.

CDR3: CASSRPLSGSRGQETQYF. The CDR3 nucleotides read TGTGCCAGCTCAAGACCCCTTAGCGGGAGCAGGGGACAAGAGACCCAGTACTTC. The V and J genes are TRBV18 and TRBJ2-5, with 9 bases fitting TRBD2. The CDR3 is 18 residues long. Germline V gives CDR1 KGHSH, CDR2 LQKENI. The V and J ends lost 5 bases and 2 bases, in that order; junction bases with no gene match: 15.

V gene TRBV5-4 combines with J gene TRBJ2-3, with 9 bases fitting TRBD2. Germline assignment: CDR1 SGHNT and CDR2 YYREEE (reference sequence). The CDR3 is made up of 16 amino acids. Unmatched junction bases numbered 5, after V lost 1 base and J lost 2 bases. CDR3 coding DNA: TGTGCCAGCAGCTTGCGGGCTAGCGGGGACACAGATACGCAGTATTTT. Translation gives CASSLRASGDTDTQYF.

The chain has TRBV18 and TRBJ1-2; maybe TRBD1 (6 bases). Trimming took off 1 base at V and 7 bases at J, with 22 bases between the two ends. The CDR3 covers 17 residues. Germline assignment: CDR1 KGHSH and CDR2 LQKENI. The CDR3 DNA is TGTGCCAGCTCACCACTGAGCGAAATACAGGGTAAAAGTGGCTACACCTTC. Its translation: CASSPLSEIQGKSGYTF.

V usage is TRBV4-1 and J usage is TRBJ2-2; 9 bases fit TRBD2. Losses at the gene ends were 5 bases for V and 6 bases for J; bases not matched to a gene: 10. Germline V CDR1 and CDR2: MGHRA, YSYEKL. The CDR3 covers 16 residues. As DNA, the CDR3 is TGCGCCAGCAGCTACGACGGAGCGGGAGGTCCCGGGGAGCTGTTTTTT. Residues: CASSYDGAGGPGELFF.

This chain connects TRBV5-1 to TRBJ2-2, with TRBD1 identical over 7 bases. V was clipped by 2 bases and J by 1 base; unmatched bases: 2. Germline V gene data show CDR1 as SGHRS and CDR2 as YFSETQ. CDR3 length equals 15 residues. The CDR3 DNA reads TGCGCCAGCAGCTTAAGACAGGGGAACACCGGGGAGCTGTTTTTT. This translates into CASSLRQGNTGELFF.

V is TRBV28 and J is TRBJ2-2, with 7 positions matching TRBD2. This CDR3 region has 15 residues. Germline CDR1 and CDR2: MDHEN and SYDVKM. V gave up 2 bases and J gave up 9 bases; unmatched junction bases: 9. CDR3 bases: TGTGCCAGCAGTTTAGCGGGAGCCGGTCCCAGGGAGCTGTTTTTT. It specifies CASSLAGAGPRELFF.

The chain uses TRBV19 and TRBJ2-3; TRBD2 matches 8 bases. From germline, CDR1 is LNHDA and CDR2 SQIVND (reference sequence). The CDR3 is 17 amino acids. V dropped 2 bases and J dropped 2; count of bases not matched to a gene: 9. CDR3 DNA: TGTGCCAGTAGTATATTGGGAGCGGGAGAACCCACAGATACGCAGTATTTT. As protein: CASSILGAGEPTDTQYF. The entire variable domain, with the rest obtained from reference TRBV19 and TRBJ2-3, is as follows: DGGITQSPKYLFRKEGQNVTLSCEQNLNHDAMYWYRQDPGQGLRLIYYSQIVNDFQKGDIAEGYSVSREKKESFPLTVTSAQKNPTAFYLCASSILGAGEPTDTQYFGPGTRLTVL.

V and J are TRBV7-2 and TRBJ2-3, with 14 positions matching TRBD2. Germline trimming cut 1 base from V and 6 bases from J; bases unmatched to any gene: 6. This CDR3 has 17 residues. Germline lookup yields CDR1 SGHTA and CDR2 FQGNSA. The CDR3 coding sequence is TGTGCCAGCAGCTTAGAAGTGGGACTAGCGGGAGACGATACGCAGTATTTT. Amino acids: CASSLEVGLAGDDTQYF.